Reported below is one T cell receptor (beta chain). Its matching antigen is unknown. Mismatch with germline at one junction end may stem from a read error. The record originates from a study of cytomegalovirus exposure and HLA in healthy donors. Study-level results: Later work showed greater clonal expansion in HLA-associated TCR beta chains than in equally common others. Most TCR beta V segments were productive about 87% or about 30% of the time in an earlier analysis. Per published reports, the classifier diagnosed cytomegalovirus status with high specificity and sensitivity. As a later analysis revealed, most CMV-associated TCR beta chains appeared HLA-restricted.

Germline values: CDR1 SSHAT, CDR2 FNYEAQ (reference sequence). The CDR3 spans 17 residues. The primer mix had 60 Vbeta and 13 Jbeta primers. Repertoires were generated with immunoSEQ multiplex PCR, while TCRdb's copy carries only in-frame clones and drops some. The sample records over 200,000 clones, about 80% being singletons. This sequence joins TRBV7-7 and TRBJ2-1; the D gene is possibly TRBD2 (6 bases). The sequenced sample consisted of PBMCs. This TCR was sampled from a woman aged 40-49 years in good health and CMV-seronegative. The CDR3 coding sequence is TGTGCTAGCAGCGTCGGTTCCGGGACTCAACGGTACAATGAGCAGTTCTTC. This codes for CASSVGSGTQRYNEQFF.